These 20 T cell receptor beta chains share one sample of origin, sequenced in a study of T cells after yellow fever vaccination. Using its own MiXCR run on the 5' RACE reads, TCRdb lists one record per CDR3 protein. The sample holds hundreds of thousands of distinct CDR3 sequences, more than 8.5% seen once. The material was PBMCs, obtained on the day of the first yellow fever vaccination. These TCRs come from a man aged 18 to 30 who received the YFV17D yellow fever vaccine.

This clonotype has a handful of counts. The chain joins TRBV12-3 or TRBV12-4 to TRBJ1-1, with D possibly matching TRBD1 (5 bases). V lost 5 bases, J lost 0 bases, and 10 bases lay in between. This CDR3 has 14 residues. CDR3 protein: CASSGTGVNTEAFF. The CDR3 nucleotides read TGTGCCAGCAGTGGGACGGGGGTGAACACTGAAGCTTTCTTT.

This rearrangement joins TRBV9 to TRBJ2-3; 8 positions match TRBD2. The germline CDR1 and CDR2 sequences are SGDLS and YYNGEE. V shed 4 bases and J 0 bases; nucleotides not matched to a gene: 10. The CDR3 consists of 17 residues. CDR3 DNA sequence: TGTGCCAGCAGCATATACAGCGGGGGAGCCAGCACAGATACGCAGTATTTT. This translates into CASSIYSGGASTDTQYF.

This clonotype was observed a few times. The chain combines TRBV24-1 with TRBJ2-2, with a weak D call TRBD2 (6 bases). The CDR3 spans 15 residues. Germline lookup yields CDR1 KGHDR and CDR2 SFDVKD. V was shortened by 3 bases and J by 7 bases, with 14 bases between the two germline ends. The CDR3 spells CATSDPRGTVGELFF. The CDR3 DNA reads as TGTGCCACCAGTGATCCGCGGGGCACGGTCGGGGAGCTGTTTTTT.

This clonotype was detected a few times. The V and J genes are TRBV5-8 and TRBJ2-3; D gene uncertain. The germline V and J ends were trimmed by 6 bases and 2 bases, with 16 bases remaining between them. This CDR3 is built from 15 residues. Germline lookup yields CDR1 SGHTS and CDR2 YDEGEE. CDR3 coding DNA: TGTGCCAGCACCTCAATCGAGACAACCACAGATACGCAGTATTTT. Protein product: CASTSIETTTDTQYF.

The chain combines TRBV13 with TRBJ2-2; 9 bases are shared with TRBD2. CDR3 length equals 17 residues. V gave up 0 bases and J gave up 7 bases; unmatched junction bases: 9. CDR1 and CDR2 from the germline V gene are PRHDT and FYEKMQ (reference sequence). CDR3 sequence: CASSLGRRGGRSGELFF. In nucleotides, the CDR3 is TGTGCCAGCAGCTTAGGCCGGCGGGGGGGCCGGAGCGGGGAGCTGTTTTTT.

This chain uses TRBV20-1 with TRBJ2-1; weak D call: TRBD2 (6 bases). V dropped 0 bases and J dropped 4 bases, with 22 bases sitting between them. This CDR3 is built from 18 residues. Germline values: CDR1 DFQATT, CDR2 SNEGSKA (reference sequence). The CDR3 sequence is CSARERGPGVSGYNEQFF. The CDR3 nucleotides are TGCAGTGCTAGAGAGCGCGGACCGGGGGTTTCGGGGTACAATGAGCAGTTCTTC.

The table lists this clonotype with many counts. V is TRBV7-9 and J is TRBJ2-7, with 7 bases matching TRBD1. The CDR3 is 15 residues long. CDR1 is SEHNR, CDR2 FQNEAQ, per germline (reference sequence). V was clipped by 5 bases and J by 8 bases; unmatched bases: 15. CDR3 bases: TGTGCCAGCAGCACCAGCCGGGACAGTTGGTTTCAGCAGTACTTC. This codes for CASSTSRDSWFQQYF.

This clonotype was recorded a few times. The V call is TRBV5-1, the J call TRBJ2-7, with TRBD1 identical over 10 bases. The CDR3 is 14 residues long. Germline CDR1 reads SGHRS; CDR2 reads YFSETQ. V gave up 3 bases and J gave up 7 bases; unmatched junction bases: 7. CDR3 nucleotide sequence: TGCGCCAGCAGCTGGACAGGGGGAACGAATGAGCAGTACGTC. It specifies CASSWTGGTNEQYV.

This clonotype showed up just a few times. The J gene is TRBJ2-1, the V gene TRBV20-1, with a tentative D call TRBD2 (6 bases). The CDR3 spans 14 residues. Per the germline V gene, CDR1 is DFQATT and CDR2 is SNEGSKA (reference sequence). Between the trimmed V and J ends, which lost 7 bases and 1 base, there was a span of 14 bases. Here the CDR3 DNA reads TGCAGTGGGAGGGGACTGCCATCCTACAATGAGCAGTTCTTC. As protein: CSGRGLPSYNEQFF.

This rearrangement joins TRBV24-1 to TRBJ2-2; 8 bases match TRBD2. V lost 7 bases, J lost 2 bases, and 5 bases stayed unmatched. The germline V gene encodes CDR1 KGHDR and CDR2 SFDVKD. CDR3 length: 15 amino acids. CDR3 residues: CATSRGGTNTGELFF. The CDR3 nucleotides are TGTGCCACCAGCCGCGGGGGGACTAACACCGGGGAGCTGTTTTTT.

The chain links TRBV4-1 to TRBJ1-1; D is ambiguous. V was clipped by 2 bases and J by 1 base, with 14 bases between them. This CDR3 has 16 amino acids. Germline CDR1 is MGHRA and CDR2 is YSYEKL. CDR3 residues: CASSQPTRGKNTEAFF. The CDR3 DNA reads TGCGCCAGCAGCCAACCCACGCGTGGGAAGAACACTGAAGCTTTCTTT.

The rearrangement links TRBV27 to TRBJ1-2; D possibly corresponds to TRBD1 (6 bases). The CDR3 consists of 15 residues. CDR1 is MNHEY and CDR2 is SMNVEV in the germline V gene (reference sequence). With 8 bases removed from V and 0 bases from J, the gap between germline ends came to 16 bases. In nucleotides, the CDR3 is TGTGCCAGCTGCAAACGGACAGAGACTAACTATGGCTACACCTTC. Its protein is CASCKRTETNYGYTF.

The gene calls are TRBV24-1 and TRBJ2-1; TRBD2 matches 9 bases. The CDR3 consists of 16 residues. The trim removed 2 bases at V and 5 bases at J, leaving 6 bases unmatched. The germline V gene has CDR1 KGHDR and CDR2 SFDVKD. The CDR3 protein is CATSDSKRGANNEQFF. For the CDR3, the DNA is TGTGCCACCAGTGATTCCAAGCGGGGGGCGAACAATGAGCAGTTCTTC.

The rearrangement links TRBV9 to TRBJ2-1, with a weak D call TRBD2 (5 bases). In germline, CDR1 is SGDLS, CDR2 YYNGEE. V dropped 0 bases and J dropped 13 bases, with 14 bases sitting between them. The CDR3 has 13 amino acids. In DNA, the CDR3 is TGTGCCAGCAGCGTAGATGCCACTAGACGACAGTTCTTC. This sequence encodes CASSVDATRRQFF.

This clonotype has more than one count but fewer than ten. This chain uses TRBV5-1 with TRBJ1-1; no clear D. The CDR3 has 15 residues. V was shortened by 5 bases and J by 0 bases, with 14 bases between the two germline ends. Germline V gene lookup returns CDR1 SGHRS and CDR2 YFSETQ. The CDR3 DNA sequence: TGCGCCAGCAGAGTAGAGGGAGGCATGAACACTGAAGCTTTCTTT. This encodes CASRVEGGMNTEAFF.

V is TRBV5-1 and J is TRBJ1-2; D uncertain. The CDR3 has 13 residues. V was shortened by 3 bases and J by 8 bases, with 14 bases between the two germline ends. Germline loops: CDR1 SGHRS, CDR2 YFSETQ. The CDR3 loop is CASSSDPGGGYTF. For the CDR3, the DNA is TGCGCCAGCAGCTCGGACCCCGGAGGAGGCTACACCTTC.

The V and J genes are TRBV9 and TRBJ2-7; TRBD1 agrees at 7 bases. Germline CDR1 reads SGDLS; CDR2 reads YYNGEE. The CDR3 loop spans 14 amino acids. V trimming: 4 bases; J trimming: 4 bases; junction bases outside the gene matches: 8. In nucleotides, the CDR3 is TGTGCCAGCAGCCGTGGGACAGATAGTTACGAGCAGTACTTC. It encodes CASSRGTDSYEQYF.

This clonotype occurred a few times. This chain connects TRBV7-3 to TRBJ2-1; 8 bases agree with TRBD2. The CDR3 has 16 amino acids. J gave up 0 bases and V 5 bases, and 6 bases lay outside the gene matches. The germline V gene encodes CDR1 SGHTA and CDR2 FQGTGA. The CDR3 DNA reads TGTGCCAGCAGCCAATTCGGGGGGGGCTCCTACAATGAGCAGTTCTTC. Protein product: CASSQFGGGSYNEQFF.

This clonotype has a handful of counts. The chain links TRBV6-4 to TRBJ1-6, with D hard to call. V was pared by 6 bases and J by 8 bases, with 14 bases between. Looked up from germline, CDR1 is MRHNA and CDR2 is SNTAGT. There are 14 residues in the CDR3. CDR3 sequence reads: CASRTSPDHSPLHF. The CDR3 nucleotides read TGTGCCAGCAGGACGTCCCCAGACCATTCACCCCTCCACTTT.

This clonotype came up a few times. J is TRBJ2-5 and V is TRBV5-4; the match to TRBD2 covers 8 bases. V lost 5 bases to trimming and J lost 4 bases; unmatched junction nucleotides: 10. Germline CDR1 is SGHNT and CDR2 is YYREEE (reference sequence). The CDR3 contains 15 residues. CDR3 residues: CASSTSGAGGETQYF. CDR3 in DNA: TGTGCCAGCAGTACCAGTGGGGCGGGGGGAGAGACCCAGTACTTC.